This TCR beta chain was identified during a study of T cells in Graves' hyperthyroidism and ophthalmopathy. Study-level findings and limits: Ophthalmopathy and stable hyperthyroidism were separated by a 13 V-J model. In the blood, most expanded thyroid clonotypes above 0.001 appeared as well.

CDR3 length equals 15 residues. CDR1 and CDR2 (germline): LGHDT, YNNKEL (reference sequence). V lost 4 bases and J lost 0, with 12 bases in between. This clonotype was observed many times. Its antigen is not identified. What was amplified from RNA transcripts were TCR beta CDR3 regions. Researchers ran a first-round RT-PCR on the TCR CDR3 using the HTBI primer set. TCRdb re-derived calls from the multiplex PCR reads in MiXCR, one entry per CDR3 protein. The profile shows approximately 430,000 distinct CDR3 sequences, approximately 14% of them singletons. V gene TRBV3-1 combines with J gene TRBJ1-1, with no clear D. The TCR comes from a woman aged 18-29 years with Graves' hyperthyroidism. Sequenced: blood. In DNA form, the CDR3 reads TGTGCCAGCAGCCGGGAGGGCCTCATGAACACTGAAGCTTTCTTT. Translation: CASSREGLMNTEAFF. Combining the CDR3 with reference TRBV3-1 and TRBJ1-1 gives the whole variable domain DTAVSQTPKYLVTQMGNDKSIKCEQNLGHDTMYWYKQDSKKFLKIMFSYNNKELIINETVPNRFSPKSPDKAHLNLHINSLELGDSAVYFCASSREGLMNTEAFFGQGTRLTVV.